Each of the 20 T cell receptor beta chains below was sequenced from the same sample in a study of technical replicates of blood from several donors. Data came from immunoSEQ multiplex PCR; TCRdb stores just in-frame clones and leaves some out. The table includes approximately 82,000 clones, more than 90% detected once. Sequenced sample: T cells isolated from PBMCs. The receptors were sampled from a human donor in good health. Some clones in this sample may be carry-over from other donors' samples.

The rearrangement uses TRBV2 and TRBJ1-2, with a tentative D call TRBD1 (6 bases). V lost 9 bases to trimming and J lost 7 bases, with 15 bases between them. This CDR3 comprises 12 residues. Germline CDR1 and CDR2: SNHLY and FYNNEI. CDR3 coding DNA: TGTGCCAGTATTAAACAGGGAAGTGGCTACACCTTC. This sequence encodes CASIKQGSGYTF.

The V gene is TRBV19, the J gene TRBJ2-6; D is possibly TRBD1 (5 bases). Germline V gene lookup returns CDR1 LNHDA and CDR2 SQIVND (reference sequence). V lost 3 bases and J 0 bases, leaving 15 bases between the germline ends. The CDR3 extends over 18 amino acids. The CDR3 sequence is CASSMGRVGTSGANVLTF. The DNA for the CDR3 is TGTGCCAGTAGTATGGGCAGGGTGGGTACCTCTGGGGCCAACGTCCTGACTTTC.

This clone was seen a single time. The chain recombines TRBV11-2 with TRBJ2-3; D remains ambiguous. Trimming left V 4 bases short and J 1 base short, with 15 bases between. The CDR3 runs 16 residues. Germline V gives CDR1 SGHAT, CDR2 FQNNGV. The CDR3 DNA reads TGTGCCAGCAGCTGGAGCTCAGCTACCCGCACAGATACGCAGTATTTT. It is translated as CASSWSSATRTDTQYF.

This sequence joins TRBV28 and TRBJ2-6; maybe TRBD2 (6 bases). The V end was cut by 10 bases, the J end by 0 bases, with 19 bases between. CDR3 length: 17 amino acids. Germline CDR1 and CDR2: MDHEN and SYDVKM. CDR3 coding DNA: TGTGCCACCTACCTTGGGGGGTTGGGCTCTGGGGCCAACGTCCTGACTTTC. Its translation: CATYLGGLGSGANVLTF.

This clone was recorded once. V and J are TRBV7-9 and TRBJ1-4; perhaps TRBD1 as D (6 bases). The germline CDR1 and CDR2 sequences are SEHNR and FQNEAQ (reference sequence). Trimming left V 1 base short and J 7 bases short, with 10 bases between. The CDR3 sequence is 14 residues long. CDR3 in amino acids: CASSLDRAGEKLFF. The DNA of the CDR3 is TGTGCCAGCAGCTTAGACAGGGCAGGTGAAAAACTGTTTTTT.

This chain connects TRBV6-4 to TRBJ1-5; no clear D gene. CDR3 size: 13 residues. Trimming pared 1 base from V and 6 bases from J, leaving 7 bases between. Germline-derived CDR1 and CDR2 are MRHNA and SNTAGT. In DNA form, the CDR3 reads TGTGCCAGCAGTGACTACTCGGGTCAGCCCCAGCATTTT. Its translation: CASSDYSGQPQHF.

The rearrangement links TRBV18 to TRBJ2-7, with 9 positions matching TRBD1. With 3 bases clipped from V and 5 bases from J, the junction kept 8 bases outside the gene matches. The CDR3 spans 15 residues. The germline gives CDR1 KGHSH, CDR2 LQKENI. For the CDR3, the DNA is TGTGCCAGCTCACCGCGGGACAGGGAGGGGAACGAGCAGTACTTC. Residues: CASSPRDREGNEQYF.

This chain links TRBV14 with TRBJ2-3, with 7 bases aligning to TRBD2. J was trimmed by 14 bases and V by 0 bases; bases with no gene match: 8. The V gene's germline CDR1 is SGHDN and CDR2 FVKESK. CDR3 size: 13 residues. The CDR3, as DNA: TGTGCCAGCAGCCAAGATATGGCGGGAGCTCGGTATTTT. Translated, it gives CASSQDMAGARYF.

The chain recombines TRBV11-2 with TRBJ1-2, with 8 bases lining up with TRBD1. This CDR3 comprises 14 residues. V dropped 5 bases and J dropped 8; count of bases not matched to a gene: 10. Per germline, CDR1 SGHAT and CDR2 FQNNGV. This CDR3 is CASSLNGAGGGYTF. In DNA form, the CDR3 reads TGTGCCAGCAGCCTAAACGGGGCAGGGGGCGGCTACACCTTC.

This chain links TRBV18 with TRBJ1-4; no clear D. V gave up 0 bases and J gave up 4 bases, with 9 bases separating them. Germline CDR1 is KGHSH and CDR2 is LQKENI. The CDR3 runs to 15 residues. The CDR3 sequence is CASSPPGGDNEKLFF. DNA for the CDR3: TGTGCCAGCTCACCACCGGGAGGAGATAATGAAAAACTGTTTTTT.

The chain has TRBV30 and TRBJ2-2, with a weak D call TRBD2 (6 bases). Germline V lookup: CDR1 GTSNPN, CDR2 SVGIG (reference sequence). V lost 8 bases to trimming and J lost 3 bases, with 16 bases between them. CDR3 length: 14 amino acids. As DNA, the CDR3 is TGTGCCGGGACCCGGGGAGGACACACCGGGGAGCTGTTTTTT. It yields the protein CAGTRGGHTGELFF.

The genes are TRBV6-5 and TRBJ1-1; maybe TRBD1 (6 bases). V was shortened by 6 bases and J by 3 bases, with 8 bases between the two germline ends. CDR1 is MNHEY and CDR2 is SVGAGI in the germline V gene. This CDR3 comprises 12 residues. For the CDR3, the DNA is TGTGCCAGCAGCACAGGGTACACTGAAGCTTTCTTT. Protein sequence: CASSTGYTEAFF.

The chain has TRBV4-1 and TRBJ2-1; 11 bases match TRBD2. Germline-derived CDR1 and CDR2 are MGHRA and YSYEKL. Trimming cost V 1 base and J 8 bases; bases outside gene matches: 10. This CDR3 comprises 17 residues. The CDR3 DNA is TGCGCCAGCAGCCAAGGAATTCTAGCGGGGGGACTAGATGAGCAGTTCTTC. Translated, it gives CASSQGILAGGLDEQFF.

This chain connects TRBV4-1 to TRBJ2-7; D gene ambiguous. This CDR3 is 13 amino acids long. Between the trimmed V and J ends, which lost 1 base and 3 bases, there was a span of 7 bases. Germline CDR1 and CDR2: MGHRA and YSYEKL. CDR3 coding DNA: TGCGCCAGCAGCCAAGGCGAATTCTACGAGCAGTACTTC. This gives the protein CASSQGEFYEQYF.

The V gene is TRBV4-2, the J gene TRBJ2-3; TRBD1 matches at 8 bases. V was pared by 1 base and J by 6 bases, with 12 bases of the junction left unmatched. There are 17 residues in the CDR3. Germline values: CDR1 LGHNA, CDR2 YNFKEQ. The CDR3: CASSQVETGDLADTQYF. CDR3 DNA sequence: TGTGCCAGCAGCCAAGTCGAGACAGGGGATCTAGCGGATACGCAGTATTTT.

This clone has a single count. This chain connects TRBV5-4 to TRBJ2-3, with 9 bases lining up with TRBD2. CDR3 length equals 16 residues. V dropped 7 bases and J dropped 5; count of bases not matched to a gene: 14. Germline V gene data show CDR1 as SGHNT and CDR2 as YYREEE (reference sequence). The CDR3 protein is CASHLGDSGRLDTQYF. CDR3 DNA sequence: TGTGCCAGCCACCTCGGGGATAGCGGGAGATTAGATACGCAGTATTTT.

This chain connects TRBV6-5 to TRBJ1-4; 8 positions agree with TRBD1. The trim removed 2 bases at V and 2 bases at J, leaving 1 base unmatched. Germline V CDR1 and CDR2: MNHEY, SVGAGI. This CDR3 has 15 residues. The CDR3 reads CASSYRTGTNEKLFF. The CDR3 DNA reads as TGTGCCAGCAGTTACCGGACAGGGACTAATGAAAAACTGTTTTTT.

This chain joins TRBV5-6 and TRBJ2-1; D call uncertain. The CDR3 spans 14 residues. Germline V CDR1 and CDR2: SGHDT, YYEEEE. Trimming stripped 0 bases from V and 0 bases from J, with 4 bases between. In DNA form, the CDR3 reads TGTGCCAGCAGCTTGGAGAGCTCCTACAATGAGCAGTTCTTC. This translates into CASSLESSYNEQFF.

The J gene is TRBJ2-7, the V gene TRBV29-1; TRBD1 might be the D (5 bases). V dropped 8 bases and J dropped 6 bases, with 26 bases sitting between them. This CDR3 spans 15 amino acids. Germline V CDR1 and CDR2: SQVTM, ANQGSEA. The CDR3, as DNA: TGCAGCTATACGACTGCAGTCAGGGAAATAAGCGAGCAGTACTTC. Translated, it gives CSYTTAVREISEQYF.

This chain connects TRBV6-1 to TRBJ1-5, with D maybe TRBD1 (5 bases). V shed 4 bases and J shed 1 base, with 11 bases lying between them. CDR3 length equals 15 residues. Germline assignment: CDR1 MNHNS and CDR2 SASEGT. CDR3 DNA: TGTGCCAGCAGTGTCGGACATCTCAGCAATCAGCCCCAGCATTTT. Its protein is CASSVGHLSNQPQHF.